Sequencing of this T cell receptor (beta chain) was carried out in a study of cytomegalovirus exposure and HLA in healthy donors. With 5 bases removed from V and 6 bases from J, the gap between germline ends came to 13 bases. Germline CDR1 and CDR2: SEHNR and FQNEAQ (reference sequence). The CDR3 is made up of 14 amino acids. Points on this clone: The antigen is unknown.

PCR employed 60 Vbeta and 13 Jbeta primers. Assay used: immunoSEQ multiplex PCR; TCRdb lists only in-frame clones, some missing. The sample contains 200,000 or so clones, over 65% of which appear only once. Notes on the study in general: The investigators catalogued 150 to 200 TCR beta chains as cytomegalovirus-associated. More clonal expansion characterized HLA-associated TCR beta chains than equally common others in a later analysis.

What was sequenced was PBMCs. The clonotype originates from a human donor in good health. This chain joins TRBV7-9 and TRBJ2-2; tentatively, D is TRBD1 (5 bases). CDR3 loop: CASSKRKGPGELFF. The DNA of the CDR3 is TGTGCCAGCAGCAAACGTAAGGGGCCCGGGGAGCTGTTTTTT.